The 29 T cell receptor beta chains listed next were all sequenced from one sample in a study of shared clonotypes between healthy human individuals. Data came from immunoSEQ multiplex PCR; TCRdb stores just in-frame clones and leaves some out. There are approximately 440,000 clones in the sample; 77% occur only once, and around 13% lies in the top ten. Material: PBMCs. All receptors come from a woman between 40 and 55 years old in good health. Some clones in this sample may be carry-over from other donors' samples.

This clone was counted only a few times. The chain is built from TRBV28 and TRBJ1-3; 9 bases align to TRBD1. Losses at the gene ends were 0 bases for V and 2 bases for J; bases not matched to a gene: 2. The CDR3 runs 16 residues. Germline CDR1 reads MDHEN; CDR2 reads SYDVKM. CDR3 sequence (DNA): TGTGCCAGCAGTTTATGGACAGGGGGAACTGGAAACACCATATATTTT. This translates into CASSLWTGGTGNTIYF.

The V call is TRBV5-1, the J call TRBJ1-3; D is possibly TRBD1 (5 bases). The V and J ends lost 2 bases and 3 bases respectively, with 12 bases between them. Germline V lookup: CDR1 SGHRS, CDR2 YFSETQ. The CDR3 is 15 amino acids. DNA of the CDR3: TGCGCCAGCAGCTTTGACCAGGGAGATGGAAACACCATATATTTT. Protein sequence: CASSFDQGDGNTIYF.

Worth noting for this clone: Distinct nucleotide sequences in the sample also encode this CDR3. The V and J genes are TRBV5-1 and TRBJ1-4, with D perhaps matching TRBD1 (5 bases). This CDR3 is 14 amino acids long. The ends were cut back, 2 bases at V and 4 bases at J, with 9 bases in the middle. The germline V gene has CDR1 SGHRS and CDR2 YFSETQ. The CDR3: CASSLGTVNEKLFF. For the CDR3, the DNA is TGCGCCAGCAGCTTAGGGACGGTTAATGAAAAACTGTTTTTT.

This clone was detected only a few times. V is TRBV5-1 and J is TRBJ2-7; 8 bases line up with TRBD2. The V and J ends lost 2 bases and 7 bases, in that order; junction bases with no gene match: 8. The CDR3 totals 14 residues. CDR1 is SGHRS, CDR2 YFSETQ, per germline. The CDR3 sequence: CASSLSEVAGEQYF. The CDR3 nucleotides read TGCGCCAGCAGCTTATCGGAGGTAGCGGGGGAGCAGTACTTC.

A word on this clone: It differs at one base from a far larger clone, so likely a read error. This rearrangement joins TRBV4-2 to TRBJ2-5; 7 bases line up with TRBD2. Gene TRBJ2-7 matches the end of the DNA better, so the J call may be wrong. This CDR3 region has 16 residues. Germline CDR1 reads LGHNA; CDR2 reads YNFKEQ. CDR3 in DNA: TGTGCCAGCAGCCAAGAGCTAGCGGTTAACTCCTGCGAGCAGTACTTC. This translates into CASSQELAVNSCEQYF.

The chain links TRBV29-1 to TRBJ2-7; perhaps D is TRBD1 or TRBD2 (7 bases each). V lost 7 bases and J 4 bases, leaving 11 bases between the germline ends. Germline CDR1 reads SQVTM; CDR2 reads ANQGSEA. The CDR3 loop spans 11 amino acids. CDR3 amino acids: CSGGGQYEQYF. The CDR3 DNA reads TGCAGCGGGGGGGGACAGTACGAGCAGTACTTC.

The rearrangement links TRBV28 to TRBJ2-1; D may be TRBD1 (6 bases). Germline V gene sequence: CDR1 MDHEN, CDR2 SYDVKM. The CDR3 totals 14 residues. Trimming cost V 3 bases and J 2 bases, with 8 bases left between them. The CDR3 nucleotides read TGTGCCAGCAGTTTCTGGGGGCCCTACAATGAGCAGTTCTTC. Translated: CASSFWGPYNEQFF.

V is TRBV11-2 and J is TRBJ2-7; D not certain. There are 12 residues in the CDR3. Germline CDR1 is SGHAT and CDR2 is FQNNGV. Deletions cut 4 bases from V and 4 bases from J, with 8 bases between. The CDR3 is CASSSDWYEQYF. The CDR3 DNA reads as TGTGCCAGCAGCTCCGACTGGTACGAGCAGTACTTC.

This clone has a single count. CDR3 in amino acids: CASSPGQGDYEQYF. CDR3 nucleotides: TGTGCCAGCAGCCCGGGACAGGGGGACTACGAGCAGTACTTC. V usage is TRBV7-3 and J usage is TRBJ2-7; the match to TRBD1 covers 11 bases. In germline, CDR1 is SGHTA, CDR2 FQGTGA. V lost 5 bases to trimming and J lost 3 bases; unmatched junction nucleotides: 3. CDR3 length: 14 residues.

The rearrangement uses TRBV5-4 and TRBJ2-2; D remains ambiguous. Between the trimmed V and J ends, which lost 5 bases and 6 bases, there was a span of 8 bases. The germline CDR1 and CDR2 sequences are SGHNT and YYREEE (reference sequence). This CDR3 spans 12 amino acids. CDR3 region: CASRLEAGELFF. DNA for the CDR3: TGTGCCAGCAGACTTGAGGCCGGGGAGCTGTTTTTT.

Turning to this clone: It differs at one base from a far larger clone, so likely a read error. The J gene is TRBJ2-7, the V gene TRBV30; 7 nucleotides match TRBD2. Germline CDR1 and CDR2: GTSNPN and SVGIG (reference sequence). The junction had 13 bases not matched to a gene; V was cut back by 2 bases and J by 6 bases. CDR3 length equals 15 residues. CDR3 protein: CAWSLADGDVSEQYF. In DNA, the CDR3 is TGTGCCTGGAGTCTAGCGGACGGGGATGTGTCCGAGCAGTACTTC.

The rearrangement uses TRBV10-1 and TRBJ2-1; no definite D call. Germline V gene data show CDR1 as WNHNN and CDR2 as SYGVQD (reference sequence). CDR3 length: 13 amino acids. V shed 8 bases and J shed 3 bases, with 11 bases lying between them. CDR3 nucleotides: TGCGCCAGCCCTCCGTCCCTCTACAATGAGCAGTTCTTC. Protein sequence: CASPPSLYNEQFF.

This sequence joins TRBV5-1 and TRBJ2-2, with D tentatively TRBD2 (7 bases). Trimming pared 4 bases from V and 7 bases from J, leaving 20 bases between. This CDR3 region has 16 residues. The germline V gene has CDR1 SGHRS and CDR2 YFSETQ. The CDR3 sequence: CASSAPGGREHGELFF. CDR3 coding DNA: TGCGCCAGCAGCGCTCCTGGGGGGCGGGAGCACGGGGAGCTGTTTTTT.

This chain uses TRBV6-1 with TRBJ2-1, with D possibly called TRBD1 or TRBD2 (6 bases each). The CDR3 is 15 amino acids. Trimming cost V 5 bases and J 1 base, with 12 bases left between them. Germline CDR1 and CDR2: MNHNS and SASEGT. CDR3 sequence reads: CASSRGGNSYNEQFF. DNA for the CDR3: TGTGCCAGCAGTAGAGGGGGGAATTCCTACAATGAGCAGTTCTTC.

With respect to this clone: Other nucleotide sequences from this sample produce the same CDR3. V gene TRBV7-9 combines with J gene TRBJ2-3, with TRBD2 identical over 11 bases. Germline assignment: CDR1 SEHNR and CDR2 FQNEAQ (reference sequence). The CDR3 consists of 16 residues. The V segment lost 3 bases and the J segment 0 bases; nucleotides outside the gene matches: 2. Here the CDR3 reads CASSLGLAASTDTQYF. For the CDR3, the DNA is TGTGCCAGCAGCTTGGGACTAGCGGCTAGCACAGATACGCAGTATTTT.

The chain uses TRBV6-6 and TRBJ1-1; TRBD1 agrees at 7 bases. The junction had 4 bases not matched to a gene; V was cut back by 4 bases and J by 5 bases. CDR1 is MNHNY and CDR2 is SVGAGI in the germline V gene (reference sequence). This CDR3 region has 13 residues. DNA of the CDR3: TGTGCCAGCAGTTTCGACAGGGATACTGAAGCTTTCTTT. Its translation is CASSFDRDTEAFF.

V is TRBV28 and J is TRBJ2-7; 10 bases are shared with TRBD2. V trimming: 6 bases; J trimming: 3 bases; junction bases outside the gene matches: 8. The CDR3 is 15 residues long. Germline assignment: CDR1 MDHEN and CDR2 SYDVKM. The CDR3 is CASRTAGGGFYEQYF. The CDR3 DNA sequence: TGTGCCAGCAGGACAGCGGGAGGGGGATTCTACGAGCAGTACTTC.

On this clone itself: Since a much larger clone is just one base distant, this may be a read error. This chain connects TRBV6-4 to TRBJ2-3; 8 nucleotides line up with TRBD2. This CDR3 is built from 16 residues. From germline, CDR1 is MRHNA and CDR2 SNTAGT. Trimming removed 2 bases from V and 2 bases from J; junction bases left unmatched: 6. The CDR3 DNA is TGTGCCAGCAGTGACAGCGCGGGAGGTACCACAGATACGCAGTATTTT. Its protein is CASSDSAGGTTDTQYF.

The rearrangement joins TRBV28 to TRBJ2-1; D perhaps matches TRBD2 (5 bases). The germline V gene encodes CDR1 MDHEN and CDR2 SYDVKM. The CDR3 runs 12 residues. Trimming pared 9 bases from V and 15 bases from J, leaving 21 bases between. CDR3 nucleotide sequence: TGTGCCAGTAGTAACACGGGGATACCTCGGTTCTTC. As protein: CASSNTGIPRFF. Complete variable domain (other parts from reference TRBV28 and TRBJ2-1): DVKVTQSSRYLVKRTGEKVFLECVQDMDHENMFWYRQDPGLGLRLIYFSYDVKMKEKGDIPEGYSVSREKKERFSLILESASTNQTSMYLCASSNTGIPRFFGPGTRLTVL.

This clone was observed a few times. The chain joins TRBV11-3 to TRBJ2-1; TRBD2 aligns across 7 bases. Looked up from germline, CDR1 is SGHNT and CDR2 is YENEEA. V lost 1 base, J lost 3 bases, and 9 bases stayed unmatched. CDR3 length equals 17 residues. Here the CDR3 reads CASSLVGWASGYNEQFF. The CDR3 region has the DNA TGTGCCAGCAGCTTAGTTGGTTGGGCTAGCGGCTACAATGAGCAGTTCTTC.

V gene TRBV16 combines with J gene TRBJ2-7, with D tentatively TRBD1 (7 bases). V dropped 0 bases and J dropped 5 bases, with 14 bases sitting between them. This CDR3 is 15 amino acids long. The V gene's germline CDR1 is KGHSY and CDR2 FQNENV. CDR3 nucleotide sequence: TGTGCCAGCAGCCAATCAGGGACAGCGGGTCACGAGCAGTACTTC. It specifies CASSQSGTAGHEQYF.

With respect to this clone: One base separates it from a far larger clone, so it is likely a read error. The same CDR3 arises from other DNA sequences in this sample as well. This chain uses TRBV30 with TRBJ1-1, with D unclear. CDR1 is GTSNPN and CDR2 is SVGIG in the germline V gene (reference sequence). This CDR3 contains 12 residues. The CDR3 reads CAWSLPVSKAFF. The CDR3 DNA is TGTGCTTGGAGTCTCCCTGTGTCGAAAGCTTTCTTT.

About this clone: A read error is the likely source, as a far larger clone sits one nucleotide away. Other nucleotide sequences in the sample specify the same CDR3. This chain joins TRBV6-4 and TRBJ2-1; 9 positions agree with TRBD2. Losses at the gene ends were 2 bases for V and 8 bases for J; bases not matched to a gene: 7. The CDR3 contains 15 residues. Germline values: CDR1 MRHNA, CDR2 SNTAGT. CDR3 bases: TGTGCCAGCAGTGACGACGCGGGGGGGCAGGATGAGCAGTTCTTC. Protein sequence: CASSDDAGGQDEQFF.

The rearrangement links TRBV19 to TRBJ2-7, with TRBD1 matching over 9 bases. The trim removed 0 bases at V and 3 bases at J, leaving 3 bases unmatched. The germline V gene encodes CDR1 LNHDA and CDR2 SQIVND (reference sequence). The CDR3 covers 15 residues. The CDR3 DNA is TGTGCCAGTAGTATAGAGACAGGGGGACACTACGAGCAGTACTTC. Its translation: CASSIETGGHYEQYF.

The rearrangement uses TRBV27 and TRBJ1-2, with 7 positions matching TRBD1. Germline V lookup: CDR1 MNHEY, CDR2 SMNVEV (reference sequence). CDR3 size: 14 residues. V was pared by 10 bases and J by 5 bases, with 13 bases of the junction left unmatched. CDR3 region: CATAPTGSRYGYTF. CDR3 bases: TGTGCCACCGCCCCGACAGGGTCGAGGTATGGCTACACCTTC.

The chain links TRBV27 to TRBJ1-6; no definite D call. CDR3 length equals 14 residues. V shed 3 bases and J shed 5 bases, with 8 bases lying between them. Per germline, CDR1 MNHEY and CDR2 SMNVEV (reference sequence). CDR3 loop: CASSFRGHNSPLHF. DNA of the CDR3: TGTGCCAGCAGTTTCCGCGGGCATAATTCACCCCTCCACTTT.

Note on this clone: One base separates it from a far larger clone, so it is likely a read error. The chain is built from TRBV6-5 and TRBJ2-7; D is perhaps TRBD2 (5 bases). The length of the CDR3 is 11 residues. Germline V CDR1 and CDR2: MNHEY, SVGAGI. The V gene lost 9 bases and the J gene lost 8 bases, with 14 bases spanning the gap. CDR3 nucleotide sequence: TGTGCCAGTGGAAGGGAGTACAAGCAGTACTTC. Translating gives CASGREYKQYF.

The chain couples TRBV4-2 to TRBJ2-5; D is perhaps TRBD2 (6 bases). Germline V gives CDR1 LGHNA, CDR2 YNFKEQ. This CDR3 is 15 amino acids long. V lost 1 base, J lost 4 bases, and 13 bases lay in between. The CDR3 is CASSQGREASETQYF. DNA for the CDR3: TGTGCCAGCAGCCAAGGCAGGGAGGCGTCAGAGACCCAGTACTTC.

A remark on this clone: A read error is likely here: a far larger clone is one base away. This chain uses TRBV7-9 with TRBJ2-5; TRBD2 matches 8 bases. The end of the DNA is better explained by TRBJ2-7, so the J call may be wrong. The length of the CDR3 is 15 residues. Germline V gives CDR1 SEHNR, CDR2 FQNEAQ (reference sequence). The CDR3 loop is CASSFGLAGPYEQYF. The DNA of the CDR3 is TGTGCCAGCAGCTTCGGACTAGCCGGGCCCTACGAGCAGTACTTC.